The present entry profiles one T cell receptor beta chain with its context. Assay used: immunoSEQ multiplex PCR; TCRdb lists only in-frame clones, some missing. The table has about 300,000 clones, about nine tenths seen once. The germline V gene encodes CDR1 SEHNR and CDR2 FQNEAQ (reference sequence). The J segment lost 3 bases and the V segment lost 5 bases, leaving 18 bases of the junction unmatched. This CDR3 contains 18 residues. These data belong to a study of blood T cell repertoires in COVID-19. Study-wide background: Italy, Spain and the United States were the sources of the convalescent and acute COVID-19 samples.

Across under 25 US areas, participants ranged in age from about 18 to 90 years. Sequencing input: PBMCs or T cells enriched from blood (not recorded which). V and J are TRBV7-9 and TRBJ2-7; 8 bases line up with TRBD1. The TCR comes from a woman aged 50 to 65 who had been exposed to COVID-19. CDR3 sequence (DNA): TGTGCCAGCAGCCAAGGGACAGGTTCTTCGGCAGATTACTACGAGCAGTACTTC. Translated, it gives CASSQGTGSSADYYEQYF.